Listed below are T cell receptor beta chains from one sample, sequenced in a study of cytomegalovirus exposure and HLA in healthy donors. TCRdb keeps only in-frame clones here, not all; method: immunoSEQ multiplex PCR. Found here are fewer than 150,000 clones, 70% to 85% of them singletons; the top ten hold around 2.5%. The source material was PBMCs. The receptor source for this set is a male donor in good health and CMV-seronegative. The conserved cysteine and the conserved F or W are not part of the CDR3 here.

ASGLSQGGDRRNTEAF,TRBJ1-1,TRBV12-5
ASSFTGNYGYT,TRBJ1-2,TRBV27
AWSVARETQY,TRBJ2-5,TRBV30
ASSKQGALGYT,TRBJ1-2,TRBV6-5
ASSLNSVETQY,TRBJ2-5,TRBV7-6
AWSVWRDQGKQY,TRBJ2-7,TRBV30
ASSSLGGAGQPQH,TRBJ1-5,TRBV7-9
ASSKASTLAGAVKSGPTSQY,TRBJ2-3,TRBV21-1
ASSPGENYGYT,TRBJ1-2,TRBV9
ASSPGTESYEQY,TRBJ2-7,TRBV5-1
ATHLGTGLVGELF,TRBJ2-2,TRBV19
ASSLFRQGWYT,TRBJ1-2,TRBV28
ASSRSEGTGVYGANVLT,TRBJ2-6,TRBV11-2
ASNLADQETQY,TRBJ2-5,TRBV6-5
ATSSTQGRGNSPLH,TRBJ1-6,TRBV15
ASSMGLAGRGSYNEQF,TRBJ2-1,TRBV19
ASSFSGTGGNEQF,TRBJ2-1,TRBV27
ASSRPGGGTGELF,TRBJ2-2,TRBV7-2
ASSVEGLKETQY,TRBJ2-5,TRBV5-1
ASSIGATPSEQPQH,TRBJ1-5,TRBV19
ASSFGQDYGYT,TRBJ1-2,TRBV27
ASTGAGPSPLH,TRBJ1-6,TRBV5-1
ASSLVGPREHEQF,TRBJ2-1,TRBV5-6
ASGAGAEQY,TRBJ2-7,TRBV28
ASSSPGLGADTQY,TRBJ2-3,TRBV7-9
AWSVLSSYNSPLH,TRBJ1-6,TRBV30
ASITDYSGNTIY,TRBJ1-3,TRBV6-1
ASSPPGGFFTPLH,TRBJ1-6,TRBV6-5
SVEGQGVYEQY,TRBJ2-7,TRBV29-1
ASRRPGQGGGYT,TRBJ1-2,TRBV28
ASSVDTGGGTDTQY,TRBJ2-3,TRBV9
ASSKGETDTQY,TRBJ2-3,TRBV19